This T cell receptor (beta chain) stems from a study of blood T cells in healthy people across ages. Together with a sample-barcoded 5' primer, a J-beta primer mix was included in a second PCR lasting about 7 to 12 cycles. TCRdb processed the 5' RACE reads anew with MiXCR; each CDR3 protein has one entry. The data hold over a million distinct CDR3 sequences, with around 43% observed a single time. The germline V and J ends were trimmed by 4 bases and 7 bases, with 11 bases remaining between them. Germline CDR1 SNHLY, CDR2 FYNNEI. The CDR3 length is 14 residues. Input material: blood. This clonotype was sampled from a woman aged 55 to 70 in good health. The genes are TRBV2 and TRBJ1-6; no clear D. This CDR3 is CASSGTGGNSPLHF. CDR3 in DNA: TGTGCCAGCAGTGGGACCGGCGGGAATTCACCCCTCCACTTT.